What follows is one TCR beta chain and its context. The antigen is undetermined. From the 5' RACE reads, TCRdb lists one entry per CDR3 protein and no DNA. The sample has 350,000 to 550,000 distinct CDR3 sequences. These data originate in a study of monozygotic twins with inflammatory bowel disease. Study observations and caveats: In these data, no single strong IBD-associated signal or clonotype received support.

The V gene's germline CDR1 is SGHTA and CDR2 FQGNSA. The CDR3 runs 14 residues. The specimen was blood. The clonotype was recovered from a human donor with ulcerative colitis or Crohn's disease, or a healthy co-twin of an affected twin (not recorded which). The chain recombines TRBV7-2 with TRBJ2-7; TCRdb indicates TRBD2, and absent DNA this call remains unverified. CDR3 region: CASSLVEGGPKQYF. The entire variable domain, with the rest obtained from reference TRBV7-2 and TRBJ2-7, is as follows: GAGVSQSPSNKVTEKGKDVELRCDPISGHTALYWYRQSLGQGLEFLIYFQGNSAPDKSGLPSDRFSAERTGGSVSTLTIQRTQQEDSAVYLCASSLVEGGPKQYFGPGTRLTVT.